These 24 T cell receptor beta chains came from one sample sequenced in a study of Ad26.COV2.S vaccination and SARS-CoV-2 variants (dated by TCRdb to the early 2020s). Library preparation was by the immunoSEQ multiplex PCR assay. This immuneACCESS table, as held by TCRdb, lists in-frame sequences with V and J called but not all clones. Of the missing ones, under half trace to an unresolved V gene in checked studies; the others have no known cause. In this sample the table shows around 300,000 clones, about 90% of which occur a single time. The top ten clones comprise approximately 5% of the sample. The treatment or condition label, read with the paper, signifies: over 15 received Ad26.COV2.S at low or high dose, single or two shots; 5 received placebo; per-sample allocation not given. Repertoires of vaccine and placebo recipients were sequenced from samples taken on day 63 after the first injection.

The sample in question was peripheral blood, obtained in a trial of Ad26.COV2.S vaccine versus placebo. Receptors originate from a person between 18 and 60 years old who received the Ad26.COV2.S COVID-19 vaccine or a placebo.

The chain combines TRBV27 with TRBJ1-2, with a tentative D call TRBD1 (6 bases). The V end was cut by 3 bases, the J end by 4 bases, with 12 bases between. Per germline, CDR1 MNHEY and CDR2 SMNVEV (reference sequence). The CDR3 is 14 residues long. The CDR3, as DNA: TGTGCCAGCAGTTTCGGGCAGGGGCGCTATGGCTACACCTTC. It translates to CASSFGQGRYGYTF.

The chain links TRBV7-9 to TRBJ1-2; D remains ambiguous. Trimming removed 1 base at V and 6 bases at J, with 3 bases between. The CDR3 is 11 residues long. Germline V gives CDR1 SEHNR, CDR2 FQNEAQ (reference sequence). The CDR3 loop reads CASSLENGYTF. Written as DNA, the CDR3 is TGTGCCAGCAGCTTAGAGAATGGCTACACCTTC.

The V gene is TRBV9, the J gene TRBJ2-1, with 12 bases identical to TRBD2. This CDR3 region has 17 residues. V shed 4 bases and J 1 base; nucleotides not matched to a gene: 6. Germline CDR1 and CDR2: SGDLS and YYNGEE. This chain's CDR3 is CASSIRLAGASYNEQFF. CDR3 DNA sequence: TGTGCCAGCAGCATACGACTAGCGGGAGCGTCCTACAATGAGCAGTTCTTC.

The chain links TRBV9 to TRBJ2-1; 8 nucleotides match TRBD2. This CDR3 is 16 amino acids long. Unmatched junction bases numbered 8, after V lost 1 base and J lost 5 bases. Germline CDR1 is SGDLS and CDR2 is YYNGEE. The CDR3 sequence is CASSVLFSGVDNEQFF. DNA of the CDR3: TGTGCCAGCAGCGTACTTTTTAGCGGGGTCGACAATGAGCAGTTCTTC.

The gene calls are TRBV7-8 and TRBJ2-6, with D perhaps matching TRBD1 or TRBD2 (6 bases each). CDR3 size: 19 residues. In germline, CDR1 is SGHVS, CDR2 FQNEAQ. The germline V and J ends were trimmed by 2 bases and 0 bases, with 17 bases remaining between them. The CDR3 reads CASSLNRDSYSSGANVLTF. The CDR3 nucleotides read TGTGCCAGCAGCTTAAACAGGGACTCCTACAGCTCTGGGGCCAACGTCCTGACTTTC.

The chain combines TRBV14 with TRBJ2-2, with D possibly being TRBD1 (6 bases). Germline V lookup: CDR1 SGHDN, CDR2 FVKESK. V lost 1 base to trimming and J lost 7 bases, with 13 bases between them. The CDR3 extends over 15 amino acids. CDR3 nucleotide sequence: TGTGCCAGCAGCCAAGGGTACAGGGAAAACGGGGAGCTGTTTTTT. Encoded protein: CASSQGYRENGELFF.

The gene calls are TRBV9 and TRBJ2-2, with D possibly being TRBD1 (5 bases). Germline V gene data show CDR1 as SGDLS and CDR2 as YYNGEE. Trimming shortened V by 3 bases and J by 1 base, and 7 bases separated the two germline ends. This CDR3 has 14 amino acids. DNA for the CDR3: TGTGCCAGCAGCGCGACAGTGAACACCGGGGAGCTGTTTTTT. Protein sequence: CASSATVNTGELFF.

On this clone itself: Other DNA sequences from this sample encode an identical CDR3 as well. This chain connects TRBV7-9 to TRBJ2-1, with TRBD2 identical over 10 bases. The germline V gene encodes CDR1 SEHNR and CDR2 FQNEAQ (reference sequence). The V segment lost 1 base and the J segment 7 bases; nucleotides outside the gene matches: 13. The CDR3 length is 18 residues. The CDR3 loop reads CASSLGRRAGGPLNEQFF. The CDR3 DNA follows: TGTGCCAGCAGCTTAGGGCGGCGAGCGGGGGGGCCGTTGAATGAGCAGTTCTTC.

The count of this clone is one. The chain carries TRBV5-4 and TRBJ2-1, with D perhaps TRBD2 (5 bases). The V gene lost 5 bases and the J gene lost 0 bases, with 9 bases spanning the gap. The CDR3 runs 14 residues. CDR1 is SGHNT and CDR2 is YYREEE in the germline V gene (reference sequence). CDR3 loop: CASRDGISYNEQFF. The DNA for the CDR3 is TGTGCCAGCAGGGACGGGATCTCCTACAATGAGCAGTTCTTC.

This chain uses TRBV6-2 or TRBV6-3 with TRBJ1-3, with a tentative D call TRBD1 (5 bases). The CDR3 has 16 amino acids. Per the germline V gene, CDR1 is MNHEY and CDR2 is SVGEGT. The ends were cut back, 1 base at V and 0 bases at J, with 10 bases in the middle. CDR3 sequence: CASSYWGALSGNTIYF. The CDR3 DNA follows: TGTGCCAGCAGTTACTGGGGCGCGCTCTCTGGAAACACCATATATTTT.

The CDR3 coding sequence is TGTGCCAGCAGGAGGGCCGGAGGCGGAAACACCATATATTTT. Its protein product is CASRRAGGGNTIYF. V usage is TRBV6-5 and J usage is TRBJ1-3; D is uncertain. This CDR3 comprises 14 residues. In germline, CDR1 is MNHEY, CDR2 SVGAGI. Deletions cut 6 bases from V and 4 bases from J, with 13 bases between.

J is TRBJ2-1 and V is TRBV5-1, with 13 bases fitting TRBD2. CDR3 size: 15 residues. Germline V gene sequence: CDR1 SGHRS, CDR2 YFSETQ. The trim removed 3 bases at V and 7 bases at J, leaving 4 bases unmatched. The CDR3, as DNA: TGCGCCAGCAGCTCTAGGACTAGCGGGGGTAATGAGCAGTTCTTC. Protein product: CASSSRTSGGNEQFF.

This sequence joins TRBV18 and TRBJ2-3; the match to TRBD2 covers 9 bases. After removal of 0 bases from V and 5 bases from J, the junction contained 9 bases not matched to a gene. CDR3 length equals 17 residues. Per germline, CDR1 KGHSH and CDR2 LQKENI. The CDR3 sequence is CASSPPASGAGKDTQYF. In DNA form, the CDR3 reads TGTGCCAGCTCACCACCGGCTAGCGGGGCTGGCAAAGATACGCAGTATTTT.

This chain connects TRBV9 to TRBJ2-3; D is unclear. Trimming left V 4 bases short and J 2 bases short, with 11 bases between. Germline CDR1 is SGDLS and CDR2 is YYNGEE. The CDR3 has 14 amino acids. CDR3 in DNA: TGTGCCAGCAGCCGCCTAGATTACACAGATACGCAGTATTTT. Protein sequence: CASSRLDYTDTQYF.

The chain combines TRBV7-2 with TRBJ1-1, with D perhaps TRBD1 (5 bases). Trimming cost V 7 bases and J 0 bases, with 12 bases left between them. The CDR3 is made up of 14 amino acids. From germline, CDR1 is SGHTA and CDR2 FQGNSA. The chain's CDR3 is CASTQTGLNTEAFF. As DNA, the CDR3 is TGTGCCAGCACCCAAACAGGACTGAACACTGAAGCTTTCTTT. Complete variable domain (other parts from reference TRBV7-2 and TRBJ1-1): GAGVSQSPSNKVTEKGKDVELRCDPISGHTALYWYRQSLGQGLEFLIYFQGNSAPDKSGLPSDRFSAERTGGSVSTLTIQRTQQEDSAVYLCASTQTGLNTEAFFGQGTRLTVV.

The chain carries TRBV14 and TRBJ2-1; 12 nucleotides line up with TRBD2. Germline V gene lookup returns CDR1 SGHDN and CDR2 FVKESK. With V trimmed by 4 bases and J by 3 bases, 4 bases remained unmatched. The CDR3 loop spans 16 amino acids. CDR3 in amino acids: CASSRGTSGLYNEQFF. In DNA form, the CDR3 reads TGTGCCAGCAGCCGGGGGACTAGCGGGCTCTACAATGAGCAGTTCTTC. Complete variable domain (other parts from reference TRBV14 and TRBJ2-1): EAGVTQFPSHSVIEKGQTVTLRCDPISGHDNLYWYRRVMGKEIKFLLHFVKESKQDESGMPNNRFLAERTGGTYSTLKVQPAELEDSGVYFCASSRGTSGLYNEQFFGPGTRLTVL.

A single count supports this clone. This chain connects TRBV18 to TRBJ1-2; D is possibly TRBD1 (6 bases). The CDR3 length is 12 residues. The ends were cut back, 3 bases at V and 7 bases at J, with 9 bases in the middle. Per germline, CDR1 KGHSH and CDR2 LQKENI. The CDR3 loop is CASSPLDSGYTF. In DNA form, the CDR3 reads TGTGCCAGCTCACCCCTGGACAGTGGCTACACCTTC.

J is TRBJ2-3 and V is TRBV7-3; D is perhaps TRBD1 or TRBD2 (5 bases each). Germline loops: CDR1 SGHTA, CDR2 FQGTGA. V lost 5 bases, J lost 2 bases, and 14 bases lay in between. The CDR3 extends over 15 amino acids. The CDR3 nucleotides are TGTGCCAGCAGCCCGATGGGGGACCCCACAGATACGCAGTATTTT. This gives the protein CASSPMGDPTDTQYF. Drawing the rest from reference TRBV7-3 and TRBJ2-3, the complete variable domain is GAGVSQTPSNKVTEKGKYVELRCDPISGHTALYWYRQSLGQGPEFLIYFQGTGAADDSGLPNDRFFAVRPEGSVSTLKIQRTERGDSAVYLCASSPMGDPTDTQYFGPGTRLTVL.

The count of this clone is one. This chain joins TRBV5-1 and TRBJ2-3; the match to TRBD2 covers 8 bases. CDR1 and CDR2 from the germline V gene are SGHRS and YFSETQ. After removal of 4 bases from V and 1 base from J, the junction contained 8 bases not matched to a gene. The CDR3 has 16 amino acids. CDR3 in amino acids: CASSVGAGGGTDTQYF. CDR3 DNA: TGCGCCAGCAGCGTGGGGGCGGGGGGCGGCACAGATACGCAGTATTTT.

The chain carries TRBV30 and TRBJ1-5; D gene ambiguous. Per germline, CDR1 GTSNPN and CDR2 SVGIG (reference sequence). The CDR3 runs 13 residues. Trimming cost V 6 bases and J 4 bases, with 13 bases left between them. This CDR3 is CACAEQTNQPQHF. In nucleotides, the CDR3 is TGTGCCTGTGCCGAACAGACTAATCAGCCCCAGCATTTT.

The CDR3 region has the DNA TGCGCCAGCAGCCAAGAACCATGGGAGGGCCGCACAGATACGCAGTATTTT. It is translated as CASSQEPWEGRTDTQYF. The chain is built from TRBV4-3 and TRBJ2-3; TRBD2 aligns across 7 bases. Losses at the gene ends were 0 bases for V and 1 base for J; bases not matched to a gene: 7. Germline assignment: CDR1 LGHNA and CDR2 YSLEER. CDR3 size: 17 residues.

The rearrangement joins TRBV4-1 to TRBJ1-1, with 7 bases lining up with TRBD1. CDR3 size: 16 residues. Germline trimming cut 4 bases from V and 0 bases from J; bases unmatched to any gene: 8. Germline lookup yields CDR1 MGHRA and CDR2 YSYEKL. CDR3 nucleotide sequence: TGCGCCAGCAGCCCCGGACAGGTCGGGATGAACACTGAAGCTTTCTTT. Its translation: CASSPGQVGMNTEAFF.

In this sample, this clone turned up once. The chain uses TRBV27 and TRBJ1-1; D gene unclear. Germline V gives CDR1 MNHEY, CDR2 SMNVEV (reference sequence). Trimming shortened V by 6 bases and J by 0 bases, and 17 bases separated the two germline ends. This CDR3 comprises 16 residues. The CDR3 bases are TGTGCCAGCAGCTCCCCCCCTATCGGAGTGAACACTGAAGCTTTCTTT. Protein sequence: CASSSPPIGVNTEAFF.

CDR3 residues: CATQDSPYNEQFF. The CDR3, as DNA: TGTGCCACCCAGGACAGCCCCTACAATGAGCAGTTCTTC. V and J are TRBV24-1 and TRBJ2-1, with D tentatively TRBD1 (6 bases). Germline V gene sequence: CDR1 KGHDR, CDR2 SFDVKD. Trimming took off 9 bases at V and 2 bases at J, with 10 bases between the two ends. This CDR3 has 13 residues.